Listed here are 14 T cell receptor beta chains from one sample, sequenced in a study of shared clonotypes between healthy human individuals. Sequencing used immunoSEQ multiplex PCR; TCRdb keeps in-frame clones, though not all of them. The sample carries roughly 700,000 clones, about 90% recorded once. Sequencing was done on a sample of memory CD8+ T cells from PBMCs. Subset defined: CD45RO+ cells pooled with CCR7-negative TemRA cells. Source of these receptors: a man younger than 35 in good health. Some clones in this sample may be carry-over from other donors' samples.

The chain uses TRBV2 and TRBJ1-2; tentative D call: TRBD1 (5 bases). CDR1 is SNHLY and CDR2 is FYNNEI in the germline V gene. The germline V and J ends were trimmed by 7 bases and 3 bases, with 12 bases remaining between them. The CDR3 is 13 amino acids. DNA for the CDR3: TGTGCCAGCATGAGTACAGGAGACTATGGCTACACCTTC. Amino acids: CASMSTGDYGYTF. Filled out from reference TRBV2 and TRBJ1-2, the complete variable domain reads EPEVTQTPSHQVTQMGQEVILRCVPISNHLYFYWYRQILGQKVEFLVSFYNNEISEKSEIFDDQFSVERPDGSNFTLKIRSTKLEDSAMYFCASMSTGDYGYTFGSGTRLTVV.

This chain joins TRBV11-2 and TRBJ2-2, with TRBD2 matching 8 bases. Per the germline V gene, CDR1 is SGHAT and CDR2 is FQNNGV. This CDR3 contains 17 residues. V trimming: 3 bases; J trimming: 5 bases; junction bases outside the gene matches: 11. The CDR3 DNA is TGTGCCAGCAGCTTGGGTCGGGAGGGCCGACGAACCGGGGAGCTGTTTTTT. This translates into CASSLGREGRRTGELFF.

This chain joins TRBV19 and TRBJ2-7; 11 positions match TRBD2. Germline V gene sequence: CDR1 LNHDA, CDR2 SQIVND (reference sequence). This CDR3 contains 17 residues. V shed 3 bases and J 2 bases; nucleotides not matched to a gene: 9. CDR3 in amino acids: CASSIPLLAGGAYEQYF. The CDR3 DNA sequence: TGTGCCAGTAGTATCCCCCTCCTAGCGGGAGGTGCCTACGAGCAGTACTTC.

CDR3 sequence reads: CASSQDYGGTQYF. In nucleotides, the CDR3 is TGCGCCAGCAGCCAAGATTACGGCGGGACCCAGTACTTC. V gene TRBV4-3 combines with J gene TRBJ2-5; no firm D call. The CDR3 is 13 residues long. V was clipped by 0 bases and J by 7 bases, with 9 bases between them. Germline V lookup: CDR1 LGHNA, CDR2 YSLEER.

The chain uses TRBV27 and TRBJ2-7, with unresolved D. This CDR3 has 16 residues. Trimming removed 4 bases from V and 0 bases from J, with 16 bases in between. Germline assignment: CDR1 MNHEY and CDR2 SMNVEV (reference sequence). The CDR3 sequence: CASSSGRTHSSYEQYF. For the CDR3, the DNA is TGTGCCAGCAGTTCCGGTCGTACTCATAGCTCCTACGAGCAGTACTTC.

The chain has TRBV10-2 and TRBJ2-7; D gene ambiguous. Trimming left V 1 base short and J 4 bases short, with 5 bases between. The CDR3 covers 12 residues. The germline gives CDR1 WSHSY, CDR2 SAAADI. The CDR3 nucleotides read TGCGCCAGCAGTGAGTTGGCTTACGAGCAGTACTTC. This translates into CASSELAYEQYF.

This clone has just one count. The chain joins TRBV27 to TRBJ2-5; D tentatively fits TRBD1 or TRBD2 (5 bases each). This CDR3 spans 14 amino acids. Germline CDR1 is MNHEY and CDR2 is SMNVEV (reference sequence). The V end was cut by 5 bases, the J end by 5 bases, with 15 bases between. As DNA, the CDR3 is TGTGCCAGCAGTATACGGGGCCGCTGGGAGACCCAGTACTTC. Translating gives CASSIRGRWETQYF.

The V gene is TRBV15, the J gene TRBJ1-5; 7 bases are a match to TRBD1. J lost 0 bases, V lost 3 bases, and 8 bases had no gene match. The CDR3 has 17 amino acids. CDR1 and CDR2 (germline): LNHNV, YYDKDF (reference sequence). The CDR3 sequence is CATSSARDSPSNQPQHF. The CDR3 DNA is TGTGCCACCAGCAGTGCCCGGGACAGCCCTAGCAATCAGCCCCAGCATTTT.

The chain combines TRBV11-2 with TRBJ2-3; D remains ambiguous. Trimming left V 1 base short and J 4 bases short, with 6 bases between. Germline CDR1 is SGHAT and CDR2 is FQNNGV. The CDR3 spans 13 residues. DNA for the CDR3: TGTGCCAGCAGCTTAGGATCGCCAGATACGCAGTATTTT. As protein: CASSLGSPDTQYF.

This rearrangement joins TRBV27 to TRBJ1-1; weak D call: TRBD1 (6 bases). V lost 6 bases, J lost 8 bases, and 19 bases lay in between. The CDR3 covers 14 residues. Germline loops: CDR1 MNHEY, CDR2 SMNVEV (reference sequence). The CDR3 region has the DNA TGTGCCAGCAGCGTCGGAGGGGGGAGGACCGAAGCTTTCTTT. Translating it yields CASSVGGGRTEAFF.

This chain joins TRBV4-1 and TRBJ1-4; 7 bases fit TRBD1. Germline values: CDR1 MGHRA, CDR2 YSYEKL. The V gene end was trimmed by 3 bases and the J gene end by 0 bases; junction bases not matched to a gene: 4. The CDR3 runs to 16 residues. The CDR3 DNA sequence: TGCGCCAGCAGCCATAGACAGGGCCCAACTAATGAAAAACTGTTTTTT. It encodes CASSHRQGPTNEKLFF.

The chain recombines TRBV7-3 with TRBJ2-1, with unresolved D. The CDR3 consists of 18 residues. Per the germline V gene, CDR1 is SGHTA and CDR2 is FQGTGA. Trimming took 0 bases from V and 0 from J, leaving 15 bases between them. The CDR3 loop is CASSLTFGLRSSYNEQFF. DNA for the CDR3: TGTGCCAGCAGCTTAACGTTCGGGCTCCGTAGCTCCTACAATGAGCAGTTCTTC.

The J gene is TRBJ1-3, the V gene TRBV9, with TRBD1 identical over 9 bases. CDR1 is SGDLS, CDR2 YYNGEE, per germline. This CDR3 is built from 19 residues. The junction had 13 bases not matched to a gene; V was cut back by 3 bases and J by 0 bases. CDR3 nucleotide sequence: TGTGCCAGCAGCGATAGTGGGACAGGGACCACCGACTCTGGAAACACCATATATTTT. Translating it yields CASSDSGTGTTDSGNTIYF.

J is TRBJ1-1 and V is TRBV28; D may be TRBD1 (5 bases). Germline V gene sequence: CDR1 MDHEN, CDR2 SYDVKM. Trimming cost V 4 bases and J 5 bases, with 17 bases left between them. This CDR3 spans 15 amino acids. CDR3 sequence reads: CASSSPNTAGTEAFF. DNA for the CDR3: TGTGCCAGCAGTTCTCCTAACACCGCAGGGACTGAAGCTTTCTTT.